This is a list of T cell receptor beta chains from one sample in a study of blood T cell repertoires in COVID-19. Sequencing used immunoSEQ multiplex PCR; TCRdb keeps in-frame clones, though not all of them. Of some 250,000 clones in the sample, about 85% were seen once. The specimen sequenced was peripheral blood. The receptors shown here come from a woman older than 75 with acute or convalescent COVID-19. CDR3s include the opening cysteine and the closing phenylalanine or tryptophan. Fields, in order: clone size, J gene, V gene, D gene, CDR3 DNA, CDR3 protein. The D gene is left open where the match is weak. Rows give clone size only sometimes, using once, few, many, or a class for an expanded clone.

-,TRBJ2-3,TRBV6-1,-,TGTGCCAGCAGTGATAACCGCCAGGGGCCCTACACAGATACGCAGTATTTT,CASSDNRQGPYTDTQYF
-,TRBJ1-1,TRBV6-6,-,TGTGCCAGCAGTTACCTCGGTTCGAACACTGAAGCTTTCTTT,CASSYLGSNTEAFF
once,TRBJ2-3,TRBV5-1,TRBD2,TGCGCCAGCAGCTTAGGGCGGGGGGTCACAGATACGCAGTATTTT,CASSLGRGVTDTQYF
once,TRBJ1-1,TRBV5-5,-,TGTGCCAGCAGCTTGTCCCATGCAGGGAACACTGAAGCTTTCTTT,CASSLSHAGNTEAFF
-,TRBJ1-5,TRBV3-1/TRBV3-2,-,TGTGCCAGCAGCCAAATGACAGGCAATCAGCCCCAGCATTTT,CASSQMTGNQPQHF
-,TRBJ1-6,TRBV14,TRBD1,TGTGCCAGCAGCCAAGCTATGACAGGGGAGGGCAATTCACCCCTCCACTTT,CASSQAMTGEGNSPLHF
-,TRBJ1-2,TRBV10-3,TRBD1,TGTGCCATCAGTGACCGGACAGGCGGAGGCTACACCTTC,CAISDRTGGGYTF
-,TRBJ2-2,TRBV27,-,TGTGCCAGCAGTTTATATTCGAGGGGCGGGGAGCACACCGGGGAGCTGTTTTTT,CASSLYSRGGEHTGELFF
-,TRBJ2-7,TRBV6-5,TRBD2,TGTGCCAGCAGTCCCCGGACTAGCGGACCCTACGAGCAGTACTTC,CASSPRTSGPYEQYF
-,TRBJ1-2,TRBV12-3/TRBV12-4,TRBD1,TGTGCCAGCACCCTAACAGGGGACTATGGCTACACCTTC,CASTLTGDYGYTF
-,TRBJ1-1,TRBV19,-,TGTGCCAGTAGTATAGGAATGAGGACTGAAGCTTTCTTT,CASSIGMRTEAFF
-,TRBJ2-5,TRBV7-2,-,TGTGCCAGCAGCTTAAATATCCGCAGCCAAGAGACCCAGTACTTC,CASSLNIRSQETQYF
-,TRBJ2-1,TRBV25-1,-,TGTGCCAGCAGTGTAAACAATGAGCAGTTCTTC,CASSVNNEQFF
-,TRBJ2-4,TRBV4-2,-,TGTGCCAGCAGCCAAGATGGGGGGTCCAAAAACATTCAGTACTTC,CASSQDGGSKNIQYF
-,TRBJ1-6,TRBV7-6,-,TGTGCCAGCAGCTTAAGCACCAGGGTTGGAGAGCATTCACCCCTCCACTTT,CASSLSTRVGEHSPLHF
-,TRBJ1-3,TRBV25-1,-,TGTGCCAGCAGTGGAGTGACTGGAAACACCATATATTTT,CASSGVTGNTIYF
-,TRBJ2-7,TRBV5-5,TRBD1,TGTGCCAGCAGCCATCCGACGTTAAGGACAGGGACGACCTCCTACGAGCAGTACTTC,CASSHPTLRTGTTSYEQYF
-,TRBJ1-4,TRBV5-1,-,TGCGCCAGCAGCTTGCAGAGCAGGGATGAAAAACTGTTTTTT,CASSLQSRDEKLFF
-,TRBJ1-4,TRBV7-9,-,TGTGCCAGCAGTCAGGGAGGAACTAATGAAAAACTGTTTTTT,CASSQGGTNEKLFF
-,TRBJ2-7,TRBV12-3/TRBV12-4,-,TGTGCCAGCAGTTTGACATACGAGCAGTACTTC,CASSLTYEQYF
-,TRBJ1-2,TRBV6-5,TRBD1,TGTGCCAGCAGCTTGGACAGGGGGAGATATGGCTACACCTTC,CASSLDRGRYGYTF
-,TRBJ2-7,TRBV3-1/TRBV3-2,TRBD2,TGTGCCAGCAGCGGGACTAGCGGATCCTACGAGCAGTACTTC,CASSGTSGSYEQYF
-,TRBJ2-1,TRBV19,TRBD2,TGTGCCAGTAGTATTCAGACAGCGGGGGACAATGAGCAGTTCTTC,CASSIQTAGDNEQFF
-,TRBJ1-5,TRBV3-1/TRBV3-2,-,TGTGCCAGCAGCCAAGAGTTTGGGAGGGTTGGTCAGCCCCAGCATTTT,CASSQEFGRVGQPQHF
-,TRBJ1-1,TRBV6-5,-,TGTGCCAGCAGTTACTCGGGAGGCCCTGCCACTGAAGCTTTCTTT,CASSYSGGPATEAFF
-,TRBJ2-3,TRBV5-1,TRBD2,TGCGCCAGCAGTCAACGAGTTACGGGGGGAACAGATACGCAGTATTTT,CASSQRVTGGTDTQYF
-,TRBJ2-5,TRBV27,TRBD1,TGTGCCAGCAGCCACGGACAGGCACAAGAGACCCAGTACTTC,CASSHGQAQETQYF
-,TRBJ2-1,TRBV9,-,TGTGCCAGCAGCGTAGGACAGGCTTACAATGAGCAGTTCTTC,CASSVGQAYNEQFF
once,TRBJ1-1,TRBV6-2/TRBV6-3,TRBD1,TGTGCCAGCGGCCAACCGGGACAGGAGACTGATCCTTCTTTGAACACTGAAGCTTTCTTT,CASGQPGQETDPSLNTEAFF
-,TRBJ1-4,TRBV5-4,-,TGTGCCAGCAGCCAAGGACAGTTGGGGGATGAAAAACTGTTTTTT,CASSQGQLGDEKLFF
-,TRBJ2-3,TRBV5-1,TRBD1,TGCGCCAGCAGCGAGGGACAGGTTAGCACAGATACGCAGTATTTT,CASSEGQVSTDTQYF
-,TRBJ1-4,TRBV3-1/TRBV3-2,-,TGTGCCAGCAGCTACGGACAGCCCAGAAAACTGTTTTTT,CASSYGQPRKLFF
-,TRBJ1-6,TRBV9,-,TGTGCCAGCAGCGCTCCCGGGACATCGGGTAATTCACCCCTCCACTTT,CASSAPGTSGNSPLHF
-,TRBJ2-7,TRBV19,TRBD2,TGTGCCAGTAGTTCGGCGGGAGGAAGGAACGAGCAGTACTTC,CASSSAGGRNEQYF
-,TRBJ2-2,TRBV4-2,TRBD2,TGTGCCAGCAGCCAAGATTGGCTAGCGGGGAACGGGGTCGGGGAGCTGTTTTTT,CASSQDWLAGNGVGELFF
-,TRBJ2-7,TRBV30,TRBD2,TGTGCCTGGAGTCTTCAGACTAGCGGGGGATCAGGGCAGTACTTC,CAWSLQTSGGSGQYF
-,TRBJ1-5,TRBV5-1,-,TGCGCCAGCAGCCTTAATAGCAATCAGCCCCAGCATTTT,CASSLNSNQPQHF
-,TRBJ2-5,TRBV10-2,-,TGCGCCAGCAGTCAGGGTCGGGAGACCCAGTACTTC,CASSQGRETQYF
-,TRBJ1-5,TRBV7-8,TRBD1,TGTGCCAGCAGCTTCGACAGGGCTAGCAATCAGCCCCAGCATTTT,CASSFDRASNQPQHF
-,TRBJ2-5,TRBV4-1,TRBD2,TGCGCCAGCAAGGTCGGAATCCTAGCGGGGTACGGGGAGACCCAGTACTTC,CASKVGILAGYGETQYF
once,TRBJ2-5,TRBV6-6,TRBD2,TGTGCCAGCAGTTACAACCTGGGGGGGGGAGAGACCCAGTACTTC,CASSYNLGGGETQYF
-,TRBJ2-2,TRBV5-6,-,TGTGCCAGCAGCTTGGTTTCAGACACCGGGGAGCTGTTTTTT,CASSLVSDTGELFF
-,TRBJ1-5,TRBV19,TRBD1,TGTGCCAGTAGTGGACAGGGGGGGATTAATCAGCCCCAGCATTTT,CASSGQGGINQPQHF
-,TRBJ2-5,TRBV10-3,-,TGTGCCACTCAGGAGGACCGGGGGACCCAAGAGACCCAGTACTTC,CATQEDRGTQETQYF
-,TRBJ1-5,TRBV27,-,TGTGCCAGCAGTATAGGGGGTTCGGGCAATCAGCCCCAGCATTTT,CASSIGGSGNQPQHF
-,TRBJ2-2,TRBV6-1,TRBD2,TGTGCCAGCAGTGAAGCGCTGAGCGGGGGGGCGAACACCGGGGAGCTGTTTTTT,CASSEALSGGANTGELFF
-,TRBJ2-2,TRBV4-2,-,TGTGCCAGCAGCCAAGATCTCCTAGCAACAACCAACACCGGGGAGCTGTTTTTT,CASSQDLLATTNTGELFF
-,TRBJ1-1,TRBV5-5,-,TGTGCCAGCAGCCGGATGGTACTTCAGGGACTCACTGAAGCTTTCTTT,CASSRMVLQGLTEAFF
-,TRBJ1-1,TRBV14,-,TGTGCCAGCAGCCAAGACGGGGGGTTGCGCACTGAAGCTTTCTTT,CASSQDGGLRTEAFF
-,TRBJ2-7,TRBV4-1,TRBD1,TGCGCCAGCAGCCAAGAGGTCAAGGGGGCGCTGGGCGAGCAGTACTTC,CASSQEVKGALGEQYF
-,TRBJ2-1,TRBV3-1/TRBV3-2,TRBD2,TGTGCCAGCAGCTCCCTAGGGCGGGAGTGGTACAATGAGCAGTTCTTC,CASSSLGREWYNEQFF
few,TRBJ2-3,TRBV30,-,TGTGCCTGGAATGAAGCGGCGGTTGCAGATACGCAGTATTTT,CAWNEAAVADTQYF